This paragraph reports one T cell receptor (beta chain). The sample is drawn from a study of blood T cell repertoires in COVID-19. Across the study: T cells, B-cell-depleted T cells, or PBMCs supplied cDNA or gDNA.

As processed by the authors: The authors estimated nucleated cell counts from reference gene primer amplification. Method: immunoSEQ multiplex PCR; TCRdb's copy keeps in-frame clones and lacks some. D and trimming come from the DNA, and the V and J calls and clone size come from that table. The sample has around 100,000 clones; roughly 85% are singletons. Looked up from germline, CDR1 is MNHEY and CDR2 is SMNVEV (reference sequence). The length of the CDR3 is 15 residues. V lost 6 bases and J lost 0, with 12 bases in between. Sequenced material: peripheral blood. The chain has TRBV27 and TRBJ1-5; TRBD1 might be the D (5 bases). This receptor was obtained from a woman aged 70 to 79 with acute or convalescent COVID-19. The CDR3 region is CASSPGIRSNQPQHF. In DNA form, the CDR3 reads TGTGCCAGCAGCCCAGGGATACGTAGCAATCAGCCCCAGCATTTT.